This entry lists 22 T cell receptor beta chains sequenced from one sample in a study of T-cell reconstitution after alpha-beta-depleted transplantation in children. A library of TCRbeta sequences, prepared with unique molecular identifiers, was generated. TCRdb recomputed calls from the PCR reads with MiXCR, one row per CDR3 protein. The profile shows 250,000 to 350,000 distinct CDR3 sequences, more than 20% of them singletons. Material: PBMCs, mostly from graft donor cells, obtained 180 days after TCRalphabeta/CD19-depleted stem cell transplant. The receptors here all came from a male patient between 5 and 17 years old who had a stem cell transplant for acute lymphoblastic leukemia, so the T cells may come from the graft donor.

The sample holds a few counts of this clonotype. The chain recombines TRBV4-1 with TRBJ2-1; 12 nucleotides agree with TRBD2. Germline V lookup: CDR1 MGHRA, CDR2 YSYEKL. Losses at the gene ends were 1 base for V and 12 bases for J; bases not matched to a gene: 4. The CDR3 consists of 14 residues. For the CDR3, the DNA is TGCGCCAGCAGCCAAGTCCTAGCGGGAGGGTTGCAGTTCTTC. Amino acid sequence: CASSQVLAGGLQFF.

The chain joins TRBV7-9 to TRBJ2-7, with 9 positions matching TRBD1. The CDR3 contains 16 residues. CDR1 and CDR2 (germline): SEHNR, FQNEAQ (reference sequence). V was pared by 5 bases and J by 4 bases, with 12 bases of the junction left unmatched. CDR3 DNA sequence: TGTGCCAGCAGCCCCTTAATGGGGACAGGGAAATACGAGCAGTACTTC. This sequence encodes CASSPLMGTGKYEQYF.

The V and J genes are TRBV5-4 and TRBJ2-2; D remains ambiguous. Germline V gene sequence: CDR1 SGHNT, CDR2 YYREEE (reference sequence). This CDR3 is 15 amino acids long. V was cut by 1 base and J by 3 bases, with 10 bases left in between. This CDR3 is CASSLTRTYTGELFF. In nucleotides, the CDR3 is TGTGCCAGCAGCTTGACGCGGACCTACACCGGGGAGCTGTTTTTT.

This clonotype appeared a few times. The chain recombines TRBV7-8 with TRBJ1-5; TRBD1 aligns across 7 bases. Germline-derived CDR1 and CDR2 are SGHVS and FQNEAQ. This CDR3 has 16 residues. Germline trimming cut 5 bases from V and 9 bases from J; bases unmatched to any gene: 16. The CDR3, as DNA: TGTGCCAGCAGCCCCAGGGCAGGGGGGCTCGCTGTGCCCCAGCATTTT. Its protein is CASSPRAGGLAVPQHF.

V gene TRBV24-1 combines with J gene TRBJ2-3; D not certain. Germline assignment: CDR1 KGHDR and CDR2 SFDVKD. The V end was cut by 2 bases, the J end by 4 bases, with 6 bases between. The CDR3 is made up of 13 amino acids. CDR3 amino acids: CATSDWFSDTQYF. CDR3 DNA: TGTGCCACCAGTGATTGGTTTTCAGATACGCAGTATTTT.

The chain is built from TRBV19 and TRBJ2-7; D not resolved. The ends were cut back, 8 bases at V and 0 bases at J, with 5 bases in the middle. Germline CDR1 and CDR2: LNHDA and SQIVND (reference sequence). This CDR3 has 11 amino acids. CDR3: CASAGSYEQYF. The DNA for the CDR3 is TGTGCCAGTGCAGGCTCCTACGAGCAGTACTTC.

This clonotype has more than one count but fewer than ten. The CDR3 coding sequence is TGTGCCAGCAGTGAGTCCGGGACTAGCGTTGAGCAGTTCTTC. This sequence encodes CASSESGTSVEQFF. The rearrangement links TRBV6-2 or TRBV6-3 to TRBJ2-1, with 10 bases that match TRBD2. J lost 9 bases, V lost 5 bases, and 7 bases had no gene match. The length of the CDR3 is 14 residues. The germline V gene encodes CDR1 MNHEY and CDR2 SVGEGT.

This clonotype was seen many times. This chain joins TRBV20-1 and TRBJ2-7; D is unclear. The CDR3 is 12 amino acids. V was cut by 3 bases and J by 7 bases, with 13 bases left in between. Germline CDR1 DFQATT, CDR2 SNEGSKA (reference sequence). For the CDR3, the DNA is TGCAGTGCTAGCCCTCGATTCGGAGAGCAGTACTTC. Translated, it gives CSASPRFGEQYF.

This clonotype turned up a few times. The chain links TRBV9 to TRBJ1-3; a weak D match, TRBD1 (5 bases). V lost 4 bases and J lost 0, with 14 bases in between. This CDR3 has 16 amino acids. The germline V gene has CDR1 SGDLS and CDR2 YYNGEE. In nucleotides, the CDR3 is TGTGCCAGCAGCCCCGACAGCTACTTCTCTGGAAACACCATATATTTT. This translates into CASSPDSYFSGNTIYF.

This clonotype was counted a few times. This chain connects TRBV28 to TRBJ2-3; D is possibly TRBD2 (6 bases). There are 15 residues in the CDR3. V was trimmed by 3 bases and J by 1 base, leaving 11 bases between them. Per the germline V gene, CDR1 is MDHEN and CDR2 is SYDVKM. The CDR3 spells CASSLHWRGTDTQYF. CDR3 in DNA: TGTGCCAGCAGTTTGCACTGGAGGGGCACAGATACGCAGTATTTT.

This clonotype was detected only a few times. This chain links TRBV20-1 with TRBJ2-7; the D gene is possibly TRBD1 (5 bases). The germline CDR1 and CDR2 sequences are DFQATT and SNEGSKA (reference sequence). Trimming removed 5 bases at V and 0 bases at J, with 20 bases between. This CDR3 has 16 amino acids. CDR3 sequence reads: CSASEIKDTSSYEQYF. In nucleotides, the CDR3 is TGCAGTGCTTCCGAGATAAAGGACACTTCCTCCTACGAGCAGTACTTC.

The chain is built from TRBV2 and TRBJ2-1; 14 bases line up with TRBD2. Germline values: CDR1 SNHLY, CDR2 FYNNEI. V shed 5 bases, J shed 9 bases, and the junction held 6 bases outside the gene matches. CDR3 length: 15 residues. In nucleotides, the CDR3 is TGTGCCAGCAGTCGCAGACTAGCGGGAGGGAGTGAGCAGTTCTTC. Translated, it gives CASSRRLAGGSEQFF. The complete variable domain, with remaining parts taken from reference TRBV2 and TRBJ2-1, reads EPEVTQTPSHQVTQMGQEVILRCVPISNHLYFYWYRQILGQKVEFLVSFYNNEISEKSEIFDDQFSVERPDGSNFTLKIRSTKLEDSAMYFCASSRRLAGGSEQFFGPGTRLTVL.

This clonotype was counted a few times. V and J are TRBV7-9 and TRBJ1-1; 9 nucleotides agree with TRBD1. J gave up 1 base and V 7 bases, and 13 bases lay outside the gene matches. This CDR3 region has 17 residues. Germline V gene sequence: CDR1 SEHNR, CDR2 FQNEAQ (reference sequence). This chain's CDR3 is CASTEGTGYLSNTEAFF. The CDR3 coding sequence is TGTGCCAGCACCGAAGGGACAGGGTATCTCTCGAACACTGAAGCTTTCTTT.

The chain links TRBV5-1 to TRBJ2-3; D uncertain. Per the germline V gene, CDR1 is SGHRS and CDR2 is YFSETQ. The CDR3 runs to 12 residues. V was trimmed by 4 bases and J by 4 bases, leaving 7 bases between them. The DNA of the CDR3 is TGCGCCAGCAGCCATGGTCCAGATACGCAGTATTTT. The encoded protein is CASSHGPDTQYF.

V usage is TRBV18 and J usage is TRBJ2-3; D is unclear. The germline CDR1 and CDR2 sequences are KGHSH and LQKENI. This CDR3 region has 16 residues. Trimming removed 2 bases from V and 8 bases from J, with 20 bases in between. The CDR3 region is CASSPTGQSVPLTQYF. The CDR3 DNA follows: TGTGCCAGCTCACCAACCGGGCAGAGTGTACCGCTTACGCAGTATTTT.

The sample holds many counts of this clonotype. J is TRBJ1-2 and V is TRBV12-3 or TRBV12-4, with unresolved D. CDR3 size: 13 residues. V was shortened by 5 bases and J by 3 bases, with 10 bases between the two germline ends. The CDR3 coding sequence is TGTGCCAGCAGTAGATCCTTCTACTATGGCTACACCTTC. It codes for CASSRSFYYGYTF.

This clonotype has only a few counts. The chain carries TRBV5-1 and TRBJ2-1; D remains unclear. This CDR3 is 14 amino acids long. Between the trimmed V and J ends, which lost 4 bases and 5 bases, there was a span of 13 bases. Per germline, CDR1 SGHRS and CDR2 YFSETQ. The CDR3, as DNA: TGCGCCAGCAGCCCAACAAAACCCCACAATGAGCAGTTCTTC. Amino acid sequence: CASSPTKPHNEQFF.

This rearrangement joins TRBV5-1 to TRBJ1-1; D perhaps matches TRBD1 (6 bases). Trimming cost V 4 bases and J 1 base, with 11 bases left between them. The CDR3 covers 14 residues. CDR1 is SGHRS and CDR2 is YFSETQ in the germline V gene. The CDR3, as DNA: TGCGCCAGCAGCACCGGACAGCCGAACACTGAAGCTTTCTTT. Its protein is CASSTGQPNTEAFF.

A few counts support this clonotype. V gene TRBV6-5 combines with J gene TRBJ2-1; D tentatively reads TRBD1 or TRBD2 (5 bases each). The CDR3 covers 14 residues. Germline values: CDR1 MNHEY, CDR2 SVGAGI. Trimming took off 4 bases at V and 6 bases at J, with 13 bases between the two ends. CDR3 residues: CASSSPGRRNEQFF. The CDR3 coding sequence is TGTGCCAGCAGTTCACCGGGACGCCGCAATGAGCAGTTCTTC.

The chain is built from TRBV6-1 and TRBJ1-2; D unresolved. The CDR3 sequence is 13 residues long. Deletions cut 6 bases from V and 3 bases from J, with 11 bases between. The V gene's germline CDR1 is MNHNS and CDR2 SASEGT. The DNA of the CDR3 is TGTGCCAGCAGACGAGACGGTTACTATGGCTACACCTTC. Protein: CASRRDGYYGYTF.

The rearrangement uses TRBV5-1 and TRBJ2-7; 11 bases line up with TRBD2. The CDR3 has 16 residues. CDR1 is SGHRS, CDR2 YFSETQ, per germline. V shed 4 bases, J shed 2 bases, and the junction held 8 bases outside the gene matches. The CDR3 DNA is TGCGCCAGCAGCCGGATTCTAGCGGGAGGCCCCTACGAGCAGTACTTC. Translated, it gives CASSRILAGGPYEQYF.

The sample holds a few counts of this clonotype. This chain joins TRBV20-1 and TRBJ2-7; the match to TRBD1 covers 8 bases. With 5 bases clipped from V and 0 bases from J, the junction kept 9 bases outside the gene matches. This CDR3 has 15 residues. CDR1 and CDR2 from the germline V gene are DFQATT and SNEGSKA (reference sequence). CDR3 sequence: CSAPGQGAISYEQYF. CDR3 nucleotides: TGCAGTGCTCCCGGACAGGGCGCTATCTCCTACGAGCAGTACTTC.